This T cell receptor (beta chain) was documented in a study of blood T cell repertoires in COVID-19. The CDR3 consists of 15 residues. After removal of 4 bases from V and 1 base from J, the junction contained 4 bases not matched to a gene. The V gene's germline CDR1 is SGHDT and CDR2 YYEEEE. Original processing notes: Using reference gene primer amplification, nucleated cell counts were estimated. Using immunoSEQ multiplex PCR, the repertoire was profiled, and TCRdb retains in-frame clones only, with some absent. V and J calls and clone size are those listed in that table; D and trimming were worked out from the DNA. The table includes approximately 130,000 clones, around 79% detected once.

The chain has TRBV5-6 and TRBJ2-7, with 11 bases fitting TRBD2. The sequenced material came from peripheral blood. This clonotype was obtained from an elderly man with acute or convalescent COVID-19. In DNA form, the CDR3 reads TGTGCCAGCAGCGCGGGACTAGCGGCTTCCTACGAGCAGTACTTC. This encodes CASSAGLAASYEQYF.